A selection of T cell receptor beta chains follows, all from one sample in a study of blood T cells in healthy people across ages. TCRdb recomputed calls from the 5' RACE reads with MiXCR, one row per CDR3 protein. The profile shows 1.5 million to 1.8 million distinct CDR3 sequences, under 55% of them singletons. Sequencing input: blood. The receptors come from a young woman in good health. The CDR3 runs from the conserved cysteine through the conserved F or W. A D gene is named only where the DNA matches it firmly. For some rows the clone size is stated as once, few or many, or as a class when expanded; others skip it.

size: once
D: TRBD1
J: TRBJ2-2
V: TRBV7-7
DNA: TGTGCTAGCAGCTTAAGGGGGCCCTACACCGGGGAGCTGTTTTTT
CDR3: CASSLRGPYTGELFF

size: -
D: -
J: TRBJ2-1
V: TRBV4-1
DNA: TGCGCCAGCAGCCGTCTCCCCAGGGATGAGCAGTTCTTC
CDR3: CASSRLPRDEQFF

size: few
D: TRBD2
J: TRBJ2-5
V: TRBV7-8
DNA: TGTGCCAGCAGCTTACAGACGGGGGGAGAGACCCAGTACTTC
CDR3: CASSLQTGGETQYF

size: few
D: TRBD1
J: TRBJ1-5
V: TRBV20-1
DNA: TGCAGTGCTAGAGATCAAAGGAGGAGACAGGGATTCCGCAATCAGCCCCAGCATTTT
CDR3: CSARDQRRRQGFRNQPQHF

size: -
D: TRBD1
J: TRBJ1-1
V: TRBV18
DNA: TGTGCCAGCTCACCCGCCCGGGTCGGGGACAGGGCGAACACTGAAGCTTTCTTT
CDR3: CASSPARVGDRANTEAFF

size: few
D: -
J: TRBJ2-7
V: TRBV4-1
DNA: TGCGCCAGCAGCCAAATTCCGGGACTCTACGAGCAGTACTTC
CDR3: CASSQIPGLYEQYF

size: -
D: TRBD1
J: TRBJ1-4
V: TRBV20-1
DNA: TGCAGTGCTCAGGGACAGACTAATGAAAAACTGTTTTTT
CDR3: CSAQGQTNEKLFF

size: -
D: TRBD2
J: TRBJ2-1
V: TRBV20-1
DNA: TGCAGTGCTTCCCACGCGGCGGGAGGGAGCTACAATGAGCAGTTCTTC
CDR3: CSASHAAGGSYNEQFF

size: -
D: -
J: TRBJ1-5
V: TRBV28
DNA: TGTGCCAGCAGCCGGGGGCGTCAGCCCCAGCATTTT
CDR3: CASSRGRQPQHF

size: -
D: -
J: TRBJ2-3
V: TRBV20-1
DNA: TGCAGTGGAACGGGGCTAAGCACAGATACGCAGTATTTT
CDR3: CSGTGLSTDTQYF

size: -
D: -
J: TRBJ2-2
V: TRBV24-1
DNA: TGTGCCACCAGTGATCTGGGACTGAACACCGGGGAGCTGTTTTTT
CDR3: CATSDLGLNTGELFF

size: few
D: TRBD1
J: TRBJ2-3
V: TRBV7-2
DNA: TGTGCCGGAAGGACAGGGGCCACAGATACGCAGTATTTT
CDR3: CAGRTGATDTQYF

size: -
D: TRBD1
J: TRBJ1-2
V: TRBV11-2
DNA: TGTGCCAGCAGCTATGGGGACAGCAGAGCAAAATATGGCTACACCTTC
CDR3: CASSYGDSRAKYGYTF

size: few
D: -
J: TRBJ2-5
V: TRBV12-3/TRBV12-4
DNA: TGTGCCAGCAGTCCGGGACCCACGGGGTCAGAGACCCAGTACTTC
CDR3: CASSPGPTGSETQYF

size: many
D: TRBD1
J: TRBJ1-1
V: TRBV4-1
DNA: TGTGCTAGCAGCCAGGACAGGGACACTGAAGCTTTCTTT
CDR3: CASSQDRDTEAFF

size: -
D: -
J: TRBJ1-1
V: TRBV29-1
DNA: TGCAGCGTTCCGGACCCAGTGCCCCCTGAAGCTTTCTTT
CDR3: CSVPDPVPPEAFF

size: -
D: TRBD2
J: TRBJ2-1
V: TRBV7-3
DNA: TGTGCCAGCAGCCCCACGGGAGGGAGGTACAATGAGCAGTTCTTC
CDR3: CASSPTGGRYNEQFF

size: -
D: -
J: TRBJ1-4
V: TRBV5-1
DNA: TGCGCCAGTTCGCCGGGAAATGATGAAAAACTGTTTTTT
CDR3: CASSPGNDEKLFF

size: -
D: TRBD2
J: TRBJ2-3
V: TRBV4-3
DNA: TGCGCCAGCAGCCAGTGGATTAGCGGGAGGGCTGAGGATACGCAGTATTTT
CDR3: CASSQWISGRAEDTQYF

size: few
D: -
J: TRBJ2-6
V: TRBV7-2
DNA: TGTGCCAGCAGCATGGCCCAGTTAGCTGGGGCCAACGTCCTGACTTTC
CDR3: CASSMAQLAGANVLTF

size: many
D: TRBD1
J: TRBJ2-7
V: TRBV12-3/TRBV12-4
DNA: TGTGCCAGCAGTCAGCAGGGGGCTTCCTACGAGCAGTACTTC
CDR3: CASSQQGASYEQYF

size: -
D: TRBD1
J: TRBJ2-1
V: TRBV29-1
DNA: TGCAGCGCCCCGGACAGGGAAACCTACAATGAGCAGTTCTTC
CDR3: CSAPDRETYNEQFF

size: -
D: TRBD1
J: TRBJ1-5
V: TRBV20-1
DNA: TGCAGTACTAGAGTCGGCGGACAGGGGCTTGGCAATCAGCCCCAGCATTTT
CDR3: CSTRVGGQGLGNQPQHF

size: -
D: TRBD1
J: TRBJ1-2
V: TRBV3-1
DNA: TGTGCCAGCAGCCATCAAGGGACAGCCTACACCTTC
CDR3: CASSHQGTAYTF

size: few
D: -
J: TRBJ1-2
V: TRBV4-2
DNA: TGTGCCAGCAGCCATAGGACCGGTCGTAACTATGGCTACACCTTC
CDR3: CASSHRTGRNYGYTF

size: -
D: -
J: TRBJ1-4
V: TRBV3-1
DNA: TGTGCCAGCAGCCATACCGACAGCCTGTTTTTT
CDR3: CASSHTDSLFF

size: -
D: -
J: TRBJ2-5
V: TRBV30
DNA: TGTGCCTGGAGGGAGTCCGGGGAGACCCAGTACTTC
CDR3: CAWRESGETQYF

size: -
D: TRBD1
J: TRBJ2-3
V: TRBV29-1
DNA: TGCAGCGCTGGGGGACAGCTGAACACAGATACGCAGTATTTT
CDR3: CSAGGQLNTDTQYF

size: -
D: -
J: TRBJ2-7
V: TRBV11-2
DNA: TGTGCCAGCAGCTTCGGTCCGACATCCTACGAGCAGTACTTC
CDR3: CASSFGPTSYEQYF

size: -
D: -
J: TRBJ2-7
V: TRBV20-1
DNA: TGCAGTGCTGTCCATAGGGTGAAGGGCCACGAGCAGTACTTC
CDR3: CSAVHRVKGHEQYF

size: -
D: TRBD2
J: TRBJ2-3
V: TRBV12-3/TRBV12-4
DNA: TGTGCCAGCAGTTCACGGCGGACTAGTTGGACCACAGATACGCAGTATTTT
CDR3: CASSSRRTSWTTDTQYF

size: -
D: -
J: TRBJ2-5
V: TRBV4-3
DNA: TGCGCCAGCAGCCAAGATTGGGGGACCCAGTACTTC
CDR3: CASSQDWGTQYF

size: -
D: -
J: TRBJ2-2
V: TRBV7-2
DNA: TGTGCCAGCAGCTTTGGCTCAGGGGCCGGCGGGGAGCTGTTTTTT
CDR3: CASSFGSGAGGELFF

size: many
D: -
J: TRBJ2-5
V: TRBV12-3/TRBV12-4
DNA: TGTGCCAGCAGTTTAGACAGTCTCCAAGAGACCCAGTACTTC
CDR3: CASSLDSLQETQYF

size: few
D: -
J: TRBJ2-7
V: TRBV7-8
DNA: TGTGCCAGCAGCTTAGTTCGGGGGTGGGCCTCCTACGAGCAGTACTTC
CDR3: CASSLVRGWASYEQYF

size: few
D: TRBD1
J: TRBJ2-5
V: TRBV7-9
DNA: TGTGCCAGCAGACGGACAGGGGGAGGCCAAGAGACCCAGTACTTC
CDR3: CASRRTGGGQETQYF

size: few
D: -
J: TRBJ2-5
V: TRBV20-1
DNA: TGCGTCCCCGGGGAGAGGAAAGAGACCCAGTACTTC
CDR3: CVPGERKETQYF

size: few
D: -
J: TRBJ1-2
V: TRBV4-1
DNA: TGCGCCAGCAGCCATCCCGGGAGATCGGGCTATGGCTACACCTTC
CDR3: CASSHPGRSGYGYTF

size: few
D: -
J: TRBJ1-1
V: TRBV6-2/TRBV6-3
DNA: TGTGCCAGCAGTACCGTATACCGGGACGCCTTTTCGGCTTTCTTT
CDR3: CASSTVYRDAFSAFF

size: many
D: -
J: TRBJ1-2
V: TRBV4-1
DNA: TGCGCCAGCAGCCAAGGTCTGGTGCGCCGGCGTGGCTACACCTTC
CDR3: CASSQGLVRRRGYTF

size: -
D: TRBD2
J: TRBJ2-5
V: TRBV20-1
DNA: TGCAGTGCTAGAGCCCTAGCGGGAGTCAACAATGAGCAGTACTTC
CDR3: CSARALAGVNNEQYF

size: few
D: TRBD1
J: TRBJ2-7
V: TRBV10-3
DNA: TGTGCCATCAGCGGGACAGGGTTTTCCTACGAGCAGTACTTC
CDR3: CAISGTGFSYEQYF

size: many
D: -
J: TRBJ2-3
V: TRBV6-2/TRBV6-3
DNA: TGTGCCAGCAGTTACCTGGGGGATACGCAGTATTTT
CDR3: CASSYLGDTQYF

size: few
D: -
J: TRBJ2-5
V: TRBV27
DNA: TGTGCCAGCAGCCTAGGAGGACTCTCCAAAGAGACCCAGTACTTC
CDR3: CASSLGGLSKETQYF

size: -
D: -
J: TRBJ1-4
V: TRBV19
DNA: TGTGCCAGTAGTATAGTCGGTCTACGGCTGTTTTTT
CDR3: CASSIVGLRLFF